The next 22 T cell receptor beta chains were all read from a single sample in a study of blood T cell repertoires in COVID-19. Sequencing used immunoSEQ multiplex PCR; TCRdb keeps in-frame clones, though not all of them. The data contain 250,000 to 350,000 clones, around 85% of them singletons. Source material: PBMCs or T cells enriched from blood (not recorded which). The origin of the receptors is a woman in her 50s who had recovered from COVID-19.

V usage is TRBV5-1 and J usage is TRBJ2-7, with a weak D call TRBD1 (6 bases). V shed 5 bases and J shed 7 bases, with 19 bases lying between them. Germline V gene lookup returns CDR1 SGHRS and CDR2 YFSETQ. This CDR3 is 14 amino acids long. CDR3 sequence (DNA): TGCGCCAGCAGAGAGATACAGGGAAGGTGGGAGCAGTACTTC. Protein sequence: CASREIQGRWEQYF. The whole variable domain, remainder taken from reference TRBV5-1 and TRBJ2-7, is KAGVTQTPRYLIKTRGQQVTLSCSPISGHRSVSWYQQTPGQGLQFLFEYFSETQRNKGNFPGRFSGRQFSNSRSEMNVSTLELGDSALYLCASREIQGRWEQYFGPGTRLTVT.

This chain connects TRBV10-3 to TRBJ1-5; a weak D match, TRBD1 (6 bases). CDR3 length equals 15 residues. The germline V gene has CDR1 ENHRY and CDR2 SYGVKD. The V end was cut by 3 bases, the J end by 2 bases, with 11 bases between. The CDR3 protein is CAISDPRTGNQPQHF. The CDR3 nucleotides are TGTGCCATCAGTGATCCCCGGACAGGCAATCAGCCCCAGCATTTT.

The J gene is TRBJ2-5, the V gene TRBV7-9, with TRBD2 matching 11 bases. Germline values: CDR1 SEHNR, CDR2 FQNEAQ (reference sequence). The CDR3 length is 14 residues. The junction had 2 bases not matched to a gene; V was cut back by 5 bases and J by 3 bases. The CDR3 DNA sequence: TGTGCCAGCAGCCCGGGACTAGCGGAAGAGACCCAGTACTTC. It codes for CASSPGLAEETQYF.

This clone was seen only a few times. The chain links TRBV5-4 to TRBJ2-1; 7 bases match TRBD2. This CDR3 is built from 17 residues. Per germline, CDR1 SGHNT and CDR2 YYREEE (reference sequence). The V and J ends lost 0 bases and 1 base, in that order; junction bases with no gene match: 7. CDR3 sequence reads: CASSLEGLAASYNEQFF. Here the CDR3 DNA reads TGTGCCAGCAGCTTGGAGGGTCTAGCGGCGTCCTACAATGAGCAGTTCTTC.

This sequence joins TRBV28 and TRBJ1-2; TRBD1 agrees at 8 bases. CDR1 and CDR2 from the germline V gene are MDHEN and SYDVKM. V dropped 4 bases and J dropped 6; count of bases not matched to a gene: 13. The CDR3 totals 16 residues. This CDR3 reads CASSSNRGDLKNGYTF. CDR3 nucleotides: TGTGCCAGCAGTTCGAACAGGGGGGATCTGAAAAATGGCTACACCTTC.

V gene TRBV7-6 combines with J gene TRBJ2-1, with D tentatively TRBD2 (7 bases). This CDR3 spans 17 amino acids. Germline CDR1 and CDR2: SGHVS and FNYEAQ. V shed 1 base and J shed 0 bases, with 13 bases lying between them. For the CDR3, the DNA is TGTGCCAGCAGCTTAGAGTCGCGGGGGCCCTCCTACAATGAGCAGTTCTTC. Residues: CASSLESRGPSYNEQFF.

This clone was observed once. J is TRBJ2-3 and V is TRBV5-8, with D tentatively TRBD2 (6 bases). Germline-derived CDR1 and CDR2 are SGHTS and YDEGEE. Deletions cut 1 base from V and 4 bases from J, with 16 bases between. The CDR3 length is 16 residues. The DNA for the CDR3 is TGTGCCAGCAGCTTGTTCGAGGGACTCCAAGCAGATACGCAGTATTTT. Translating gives CASSLFEGLQADTQYF. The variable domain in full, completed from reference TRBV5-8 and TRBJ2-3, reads EAGVTQSPTHLIKTRGQQATLRCSPISGHTSVYWYQQALGLGLQFLLWYDEGEERNRGNFPPRFSGRQFPNYSSELNVNALELEDSALYLCASSLFEGLQADTQYFGPGTRLTVL.

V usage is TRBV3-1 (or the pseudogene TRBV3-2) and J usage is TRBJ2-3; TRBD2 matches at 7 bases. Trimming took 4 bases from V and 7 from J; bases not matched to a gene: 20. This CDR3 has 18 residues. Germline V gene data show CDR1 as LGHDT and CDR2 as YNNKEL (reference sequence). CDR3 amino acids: CASSLSVGEGREYHTQYF. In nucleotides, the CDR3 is TGTGCCAGCAGCCTCTCGGTCGGGGAAGGGAGGGAATATCATACGCAGTATTTT.

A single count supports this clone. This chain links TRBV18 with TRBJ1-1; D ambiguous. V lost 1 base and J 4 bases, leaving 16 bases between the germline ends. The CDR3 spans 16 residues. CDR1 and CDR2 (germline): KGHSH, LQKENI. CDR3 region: CASSPQSSQAGTEAFF. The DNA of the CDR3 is TGTGCCAGCTCACCACAATCTTCCCAGGCGGGCACTGAAGCTTTCTTT.

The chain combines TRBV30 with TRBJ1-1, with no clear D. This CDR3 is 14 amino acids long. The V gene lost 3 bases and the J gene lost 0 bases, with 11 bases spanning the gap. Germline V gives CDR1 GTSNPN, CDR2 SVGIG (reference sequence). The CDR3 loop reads CAWRAPPLNTEAFF. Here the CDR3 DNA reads TGTGCCTGGAGGGCCCCTCCACTGAACACTGAAGCTTTCTTT.

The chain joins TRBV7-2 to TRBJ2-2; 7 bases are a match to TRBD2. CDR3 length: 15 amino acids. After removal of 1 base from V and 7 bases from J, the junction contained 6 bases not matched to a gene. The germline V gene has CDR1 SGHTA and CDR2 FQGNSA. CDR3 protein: CASSLGGRRVGELFF. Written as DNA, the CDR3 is TGTGCCAGCAGCTTAGGCGGGAGAAGGGTCGGGGAGCTGTTTTTT.

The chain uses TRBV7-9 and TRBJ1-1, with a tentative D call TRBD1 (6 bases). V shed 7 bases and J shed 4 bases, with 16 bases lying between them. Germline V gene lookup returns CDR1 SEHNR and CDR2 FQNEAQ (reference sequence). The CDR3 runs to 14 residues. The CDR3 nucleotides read TGTGCCAGCACCCGAGTGGGGGCGGTCACTGAAGCTTTCTTT. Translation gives CASTRVGAVTEAFF.

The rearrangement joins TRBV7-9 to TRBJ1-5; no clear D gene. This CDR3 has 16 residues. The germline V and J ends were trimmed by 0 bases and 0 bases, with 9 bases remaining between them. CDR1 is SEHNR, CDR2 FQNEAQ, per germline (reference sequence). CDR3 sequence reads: CASSLATGYSNQPQHF. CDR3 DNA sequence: TGTGCCAGCAGCTTAGCGACGGGTTATAGCAATCAGCCCCAGCATTTT.

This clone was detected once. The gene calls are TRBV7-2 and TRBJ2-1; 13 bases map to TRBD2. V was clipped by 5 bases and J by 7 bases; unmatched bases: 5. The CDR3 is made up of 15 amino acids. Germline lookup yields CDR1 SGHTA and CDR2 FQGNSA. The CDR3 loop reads CASSPTSGRFNEQFF. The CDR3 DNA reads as TGTGCCAGCAGCCCGACTAGCGGGAGGTTTAATGAGCAGTTCTTC.

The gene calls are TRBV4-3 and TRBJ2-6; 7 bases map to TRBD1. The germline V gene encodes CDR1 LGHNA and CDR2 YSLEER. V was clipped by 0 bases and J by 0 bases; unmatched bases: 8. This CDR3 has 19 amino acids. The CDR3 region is CASSQERTGATSGANVLTF. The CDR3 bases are TGCGCCAGCAGCCAAGAAAGAACAGGGGCTACCTCTGGGGCCAACGTCCTGACTTTC.

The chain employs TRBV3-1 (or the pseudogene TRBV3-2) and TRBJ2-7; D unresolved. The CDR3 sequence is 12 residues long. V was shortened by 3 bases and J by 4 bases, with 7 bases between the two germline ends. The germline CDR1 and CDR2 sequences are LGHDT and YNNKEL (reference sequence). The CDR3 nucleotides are TGTGCCAGCAGCCACGGGTCATACGAGCAGTACTTC. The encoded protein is CASSHGSYEQYF.

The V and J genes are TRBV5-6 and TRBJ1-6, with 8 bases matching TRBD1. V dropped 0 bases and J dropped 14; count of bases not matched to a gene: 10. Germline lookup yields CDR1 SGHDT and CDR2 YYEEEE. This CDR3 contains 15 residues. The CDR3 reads CASSLVGQGTSTLHF. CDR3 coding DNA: TGTGCCAGCAGCTTGGTCGGACAGGGCACATCGACCCTCCACTTT. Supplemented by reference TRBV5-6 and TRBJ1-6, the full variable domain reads DAGVTQSPTHLIKTRGQQVTLRCSPKSGHDTVSWYQQALGQGPQFIFQYYEEEERQRGNFPDRFSGHQFPNYSSELNVNALLLGDSALYLCASSLVGQGTSTLHFGNGTRLTVT.

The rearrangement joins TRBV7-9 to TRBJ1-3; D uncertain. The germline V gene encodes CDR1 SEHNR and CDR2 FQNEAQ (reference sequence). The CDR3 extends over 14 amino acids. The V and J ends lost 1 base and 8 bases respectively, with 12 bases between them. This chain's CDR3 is CASSLGGSEYTIYF. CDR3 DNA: TGTGCCAGCAGCTTAGGAGGTTCTGAATACACCATATATTTT.

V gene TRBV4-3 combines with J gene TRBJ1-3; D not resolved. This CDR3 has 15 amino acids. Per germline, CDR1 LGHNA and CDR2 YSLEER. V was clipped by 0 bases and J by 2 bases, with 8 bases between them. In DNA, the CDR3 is TGCGCCAGCAGCCAAGAGTGGGGAGCTGGAAACACCATATATTTT. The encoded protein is CASSQEWGAGNTIYF.

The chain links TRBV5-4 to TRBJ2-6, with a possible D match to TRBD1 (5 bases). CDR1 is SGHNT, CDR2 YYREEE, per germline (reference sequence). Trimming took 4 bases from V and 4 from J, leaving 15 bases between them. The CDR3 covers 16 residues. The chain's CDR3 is CASSPGGAPGANVLTF. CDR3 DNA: TGTGCCAGCAGCCCCGGTGGGGCGCCCGGGGCCAACGTCCTGACTTTC.

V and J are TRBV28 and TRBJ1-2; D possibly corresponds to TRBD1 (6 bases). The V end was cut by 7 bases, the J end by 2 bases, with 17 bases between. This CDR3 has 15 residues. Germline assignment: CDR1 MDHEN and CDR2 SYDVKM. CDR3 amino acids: CASNTPGHLNYGYTF. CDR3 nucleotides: TGTGCCAGCAACACTCCGGGACACCTCAACTATGGCTACACCTTC.

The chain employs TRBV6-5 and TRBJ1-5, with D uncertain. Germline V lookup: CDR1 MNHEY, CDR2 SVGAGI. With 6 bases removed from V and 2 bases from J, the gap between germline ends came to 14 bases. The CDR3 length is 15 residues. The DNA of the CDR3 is TGTGCCAGCAGCCGAAGAAACCGGGGCAATCAGCCCCAGCATTTT. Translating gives CASSRRNRGNQPQHF.